Listed here is a single T cell receptor beta chain. Blood genomic DNA input for TRB amplification was about 250-500 ng. This sample is drawn from a study of T and B cells in COVID-19 patients. BIOMED2 TRB-A/B primer pools were used in multiplex TRB PCR. TCRdb redid the calling of the multiplex PCR reads with MiXCR, one entry per CDR3 protein. The table includes 17,000 or so distinct CDR3 sequences, 25% to 30% detected once. Material for sequencing was blood. The sequence was obtained from a human donor who had recovered from COVID-19.

DNA for the CDR3: TGTGCCAGCAGTTTTGAGTCCAGGGGGGTGGATACGCAGTATTTT. This encodes CASSFESRGVDTQYF. The chain combines TRBV12-3 or TRBV12-4 with TRBJ2-3; D may be TRBD1 (7 bases). This CDR3 has 15 residues. Trimming removed 3 bases from V and 6 bases from J, with 16 bases in between.